Below, one T cell receptor beta chain is given with its context. Its antigen is still unknown. This entry comes from a study of identical twins. Whole-study findings and limits: Carriage of fewer insertions was seen in abundant cord blood beta clonotypes, whereas memory repertoires showed none.

V lost 2 bases to trimming and J lost 0 bases; unmatched junction nucleotides: 10. This CDR3 contains 18 residues. Germline V gives CDR1 SQVTM, CDR2 ANQGSEA. Only healthy Caucasians were included as donors. TCRdb processed the 5' RACE reads anew with MiXCR; each CDR3 protein has one entry. The data hold approximately 670,000 distinct CDR3 sequences, with roughly 6% observed a single time. This clonotype originated in a young man in good health. The material sequenced was naive T cells sorted from blood. The chain has TRBV29-1 and TRBJ2-6, with 7 bases aligning to TRBD1. Here the CDR3 DNA reads TGCAGCGTTGAATTAGACAGGGAGATCCCCTCTGGGGCCAACGTCCTGACTTTC. This encodes CSVELDREIPSGANVLTF. Drawing the rest from reference TRBV29-1 and TRBJ2-6, the complete variable domain is SAVISQKPSRDICQRGTSLTIQCQVDSQVTMMFWYRQQPGQSLTLIATANQGSEATYESGFVIDKFPISRPNLTFSTLTVSNMSPEDSSIYLCSVELDREIPSGANVLTFGAGSRLTVL.